The next 11 T cell receptor beta chains were all read from a single sample in a study of lymphopenia after photon versus proton radiotherapy. Clones were sequenced by immunoSEQ multiplex PCR, and TCRdb holds only the in-frame ones, with some missing. The table shows 37,000 or so clones, with more than 75% occurring only once. This sample comprised peripheral blood, obtained from a patient treated with photon-based radiotherapy. The receptors here all came from a man aged 45 to 65 with gastric cancer.

The chain combines TRBV15 with TRBJ2-4; 7 bases align to TRBD2. This CDR3 has 16 amino acids. V shed 0 bases and J 9 bases; nucleotides not matched to a gene: 11. Germline assignment: CDR1 LNHNV and CDR2 YYDKDF (reference sequence). The CDR3 sequence: CATSRDRQGGVGIQYF. CDR3 in DNA: TGTGCCACCAGCAGAGATAGGCAGGGAGGGGTCGGCATTCAGTACTTC.

The chain has TRBV27 and TRBJ1-2; D unclear. Between the trimmed V and J ends, which lost 5 bases and 8 bases, there was a span of 15 bases. Germline-derived CDR1 and CDR2 are MNHEY and SMNVEV (reference sequence). The CDR3 is 13 residues long. CDR3 sequence: CASSPLNWRGYTF. CDR3 nucleotides: TGTGCCAGCAGTCCCCTAAATTGGAGAGGCTACACCTTC.

The chain combines TRBV6-1 with TRBJ2-7; D may match TRBD1 or TRBD2 (5 bases each). Germline CDR1 and CDR2: MNHNS and SASEGT. The CDR3 is made up of 15 amino acids. V lost 2 bases, J lost 4 bases, and 15 bases lay in between. The CDR3 region is CASSESPERGYEQYF. Written as DNA, the CDR3 is TGTGCCAGCAGTGAATCCCCGGAGAGGGGTTACGAGCAGTACTTC.

The genes are TRBV4-1 and TRBJ2-5; 11 bases are shared with TRBD1. This CDR3 contains 16 residues. V shed 8 bases, J shed 4 bases, and the junction held 12 bases outside the gene matches. CDR1 and CDR2 (germline): MGHRA, YSYEKL. In DNA form, the CDR3 reads TGCGCCAGCTCTCCGCCCGGGACAGGGGGATCAGAGACCCAGTACTTC. Protein: CASSPPGTGGSETQYF.

The CDR3 nucleotides are TGCGCCAGCACGGGGACAGGCTTTGAGCAGTACTTC. It translates to CASTGTGFEQYF. The chain combines TRBV5-1 with TRBJ2-7, with 8 bases that match TRBD1. V shed 6 bases and J 7 bases; nucleotides not matched to a gene: 6. The V gene's germline CDR1 is SGHRS and CDR2 YFSETQ. The CDR3 has 12 amino acids.

V and J are TRBV28 and TRBJ2-1, with a possible D match to TRBD1 (6 bases). The CDR3 consists of 15 residues. CDR1 is MDHEN and CDR2 is SYDVKM in the germline V gene. Trimming pared 5 bases from V and 1 base from J, leaving 12 bases between. CDR3: CASSRRQVSYNEQFF. The CDR3 nucleotides are TGTGCCAGCAGTCGCCGACAGGTTTCCTACAATGAGCAGTTCTTC.

V usage is TRBV6-1 and J usage is TRBJ2-1; perhaps D is TRBD1 or TRBD2 (5 bases each). Germline V lookup: CDR1 MNHNS, CDR2 SASEGT. The V end was cut by 2 bases, the J end by 4 bases, with 15 bases between. The CDR3 length is 16 residues. CDR3 in amino acids: CASSEKESEGYNEQFF. DNA for the CDR3: TGTGCCAGCAGTGAAAAGGAGTCCGAGGGGTACAATGAGCAGTTCTTC.

The rearrangement links TRBV4-1 to TRBJ2-5; TRBD1 matches at 7 bases. The J call may be faulty, since TRBJ2-7 better matches the DNA end. The germline CDR1 and CDR2 sequences are MGHRA and YSYEKL. CDR3 length: 15 amino acids. CDR3 DNA sequence: TGCGCCAGCAGCCCCCGATTGACAGGGAACTACGAGCAGTACTTC. Translation gives CASSPRLTGNYEQYF.

CDR3 coding DNA: TGTGCCAGCAGCTTAGAAGTCGGCGGGTACAATGAGCAGTTCTTC. Translated, it gives CASSLEVGGYNEQFF. V and J are TRBV11-3 and TRBJ2-1, with a possible D match to TRBD2 (5 bases). Germline V CDR1 and CDR2: SGHNT, YENEEA. This CDR3 has 15 residues. Trimming stripped 0 bases from V and 4 bases from J, with 10 bases between.

This chain joins TRBV18 and TRBJ2-5; 10 nucleotides line up with TRBD2. With V trimmed by 3 bases and J by 5 bases, 3 bases remained unmatched. The germline V gene has CDR1 KGHSH and CDR2 LQKENI. The CDR3 contains 14 residues. The CDR3 loop is CASSPVSGRETQYF. Written as DNA, the CDR3 is TGTGCCAGCTCACCTGTTAGCGGGAGGGAGACCCAGTACTTC.

The CDR3 is CASSGSGTEAFF. CDR3 in DNA: TGTGCCAGCAGTGGGTCGGGCACTGAAGCTTTCTTT. The genes are TRBV6-5 and TRBJ1-1, with D uncertain. V was pared by 5 bases and J by 4 bases, with 8 bases between. The CDR3 length is 12 residues. Germline values: CDR1 MNHEY, CDR2 SVGAGI.